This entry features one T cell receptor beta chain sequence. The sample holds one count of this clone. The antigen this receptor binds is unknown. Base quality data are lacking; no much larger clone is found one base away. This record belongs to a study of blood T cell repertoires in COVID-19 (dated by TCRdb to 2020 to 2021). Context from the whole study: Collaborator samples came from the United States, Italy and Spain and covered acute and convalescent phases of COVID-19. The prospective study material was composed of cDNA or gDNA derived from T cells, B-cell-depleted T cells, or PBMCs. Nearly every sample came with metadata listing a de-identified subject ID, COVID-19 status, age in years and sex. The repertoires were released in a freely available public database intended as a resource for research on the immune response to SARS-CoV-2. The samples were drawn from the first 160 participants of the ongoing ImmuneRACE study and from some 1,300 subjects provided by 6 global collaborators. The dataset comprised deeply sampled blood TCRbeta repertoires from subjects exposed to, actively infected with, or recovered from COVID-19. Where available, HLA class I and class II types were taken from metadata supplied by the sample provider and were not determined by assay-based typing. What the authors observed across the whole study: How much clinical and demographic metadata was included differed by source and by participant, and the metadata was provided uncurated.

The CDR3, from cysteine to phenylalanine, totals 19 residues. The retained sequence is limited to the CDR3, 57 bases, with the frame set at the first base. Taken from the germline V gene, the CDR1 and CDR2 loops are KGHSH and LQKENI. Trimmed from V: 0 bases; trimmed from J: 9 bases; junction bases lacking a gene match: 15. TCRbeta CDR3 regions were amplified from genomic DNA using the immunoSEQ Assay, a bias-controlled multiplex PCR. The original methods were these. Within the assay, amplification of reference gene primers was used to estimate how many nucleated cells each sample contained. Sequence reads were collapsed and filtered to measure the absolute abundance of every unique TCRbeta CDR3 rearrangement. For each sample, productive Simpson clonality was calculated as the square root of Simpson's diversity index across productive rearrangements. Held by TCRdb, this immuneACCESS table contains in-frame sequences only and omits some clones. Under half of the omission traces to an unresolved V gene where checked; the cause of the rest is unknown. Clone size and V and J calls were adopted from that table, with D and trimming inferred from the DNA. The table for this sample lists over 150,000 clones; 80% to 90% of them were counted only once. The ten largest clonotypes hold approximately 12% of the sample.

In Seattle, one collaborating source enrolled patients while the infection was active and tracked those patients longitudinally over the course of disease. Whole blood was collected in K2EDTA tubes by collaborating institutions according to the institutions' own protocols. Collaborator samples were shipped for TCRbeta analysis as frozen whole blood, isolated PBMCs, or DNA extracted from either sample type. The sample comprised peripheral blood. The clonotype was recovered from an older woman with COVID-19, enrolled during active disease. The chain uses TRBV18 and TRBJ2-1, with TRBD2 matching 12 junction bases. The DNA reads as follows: TGTGCCAGCTCACCACCGGGACAGGGGATACTAGCGGGAGGACGTGAGCAGTTCTTC. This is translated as CASSPPGQGILAGGREQFF.